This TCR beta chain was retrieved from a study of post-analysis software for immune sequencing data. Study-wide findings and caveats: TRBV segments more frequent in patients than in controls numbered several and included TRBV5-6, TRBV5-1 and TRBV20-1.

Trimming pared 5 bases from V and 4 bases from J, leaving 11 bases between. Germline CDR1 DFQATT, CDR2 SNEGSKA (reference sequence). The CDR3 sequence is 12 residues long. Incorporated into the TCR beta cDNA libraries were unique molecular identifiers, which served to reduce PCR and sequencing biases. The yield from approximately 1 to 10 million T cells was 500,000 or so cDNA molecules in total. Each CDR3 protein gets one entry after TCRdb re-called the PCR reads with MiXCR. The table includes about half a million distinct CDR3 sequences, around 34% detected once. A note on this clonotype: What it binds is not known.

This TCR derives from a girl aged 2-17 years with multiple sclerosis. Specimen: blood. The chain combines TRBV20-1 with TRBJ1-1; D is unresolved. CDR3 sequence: CSADDRSTEAFF. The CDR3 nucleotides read TGCAGTGCTGATGACCGATCCACTGAAGCTTTCTTT.